This is a list of T cell receptor beta chains from one sample in a study of metastatic and nonmetastatic thyroid tumors. TCRdb called clones again from the PCR reads with MiXCR. Of tens of thousands of clones in the sample, around 15% were seen once. The sample comprised tumor tissue. The source of these receptors is a female donor with papillary thyroid cancer or a benign thyroid nodule (not recorded which). Some clones in this sample may be carry-over from other donors' samples. CDR3s include the opening cysteine and the closing phenylalanine or tryptophan. The D gene is left open where the match is weak. Clone size appears in some rows only: once, few, many, or a class for an expanded clone.

size,V,D,J,DNA,CDR3
many,TRBV28,.,TRBJ1-5,TGTGCCAGCAGTTCCGACGACATTAGCAATCAGCCCCAGCATTTT,CASSSDDISNQPQHF
many,TRBV14,TRBD2,TRBJ2-5,TGTGCCAGCAGCCACTACGGACTAGCGTTGACAGAGACCCAGTACTTC,CASSHYGLALTETQYF
many,TRBV7-9,TRBD2,TRBJ2-3,TGTGCCAGCGGGGCGGGGGGGAGCACAGATACGCAGTATTTT,CASGAGGSTDTQYF
many,TRBV20-1,TRBD1,TRBJ2-1,TGCAGTGCTGAGGGGACAGCGTCCTACAATGAGCAGTTCTTC,CSAEGTASYNEQFF
many,TRBV7-3,.,TRBJ2-3,TGTGCCAGTGGCAGGGGGGGTCCAGATACGCAGTATTTT,CASGRGGPDTQYF
many,TRBV11-2,.,TRBJ1-4,TGTGCCAGCAGCTTCGCGGGCCTTAGGGAAAAACTGTTTTTT,CASSFAGLREKLFF
many,TRBV18,TRBD1,TRBJ1-2,TGTGCCAGCTCACCACCCGACAGGGGGCTCCTAGGCTACACCTTC,CASSPPDRGLLGYTF
medium-sized,TRBV5-1,.,TRBJ2-7,TGCGCCAGCAGCTTGCTACAGGGCTACGAGCAGTACTTC,CASSLLQGYEQYF
many,TRBV19,TRBD1,TRBJ2-6,TGTGCCAGTAGTATAGGACAGGGCGCCCGCTCTGGGGCCAACGTCCTGACTTTC,CASSIGQGARSGANVLTF
many,TRBV18,.,TRBJ2-1,TGTGCCAGCTCACTTTACAGCCTCGAGCAGTTCTTC,CASSLYSLEQFF
many,TRBV7-6,.,TRBJ1-1,TGTGCCAGCAGCTTAGCTACAAGGTCGAACACTGAAGCTTTCTTT,CASSLATRSNTEAFF
.,TRBV5-1,.,TRBJ2-7,TGCGCCAGCAGCCCACTATCGGGGGTGATCTACGAGCAGTACTTC,CASSPLSGVIYEQYF
.,TRBV6-5,.,TRBJ2-7,TGTGCCAGCATTTACGCGACTTATCAGTACTTC,CASIYATYQYF
medium-sized,TRBV6-2/TRBV6-3,TRBD2,TRBJ2-1,TGTGCCAGCAGTTGGACTAGCGGACAATACAATGAGCAGTTCTTC,CASSWTSGQYNEQFF
many,TRBV6-5,TRBD1,TRBJ2-2,TGTGCCAGCAGTTACCCAGGGGGCGCGGACGGGGAGCTGTTTTTT,CASSYPGGADGELFF
.,TRBV7-6,TRBD1,TRBJ1-2,TGTGCCAGCAGCTTAGTAGGGCAGGGGGGTAAATATGGCTACAACTTC,CASSLVGQGGKYGYNF
many,TRBV20-1,.,TRBJ1-3,TGCAGTGCTATCAGCCTTCTCTCTGGAAACACCATATATTTT,CSAISLLSGNTIYF
many,TRBV29-1,.,TRBJ2-7,TGCAGCGTTCTTAACCCCTACGAGCAGTACTTC,CSVLNPYEQYF
.,TRBV28,.,TRBJ2-3,TGTGCCAGCATTCCCACAGATACTCAGTATTTT,CASIPTDTQYF
many,TRBV4-1,TRBD2,TRBJ2-7,TGCGCCAGCAGCCGGGTGCTCGAGACTAGCGGGAGAATCGACGAGCAGTACTTC,CASSRVLETSGRIDEQYF
.,TRBV28,.,TRBJ2-3,TGTGCCAGCGCCGGGACGATTTACGAGCAGTATTTT,CASAGTIYEQYF